The T cell receptor (beta chain) under discussion was sequenced for a study of CD8+ T cells in alopecia areata. Background on the study: Scoring of severity for treated patients was based on percentage of affected scalp area.

As for treatment: oral pan-JAK inhibitor, 5-10 mg twice daily. TCR sequencing used cDNA made by reverse transcription of extracted RNA. Some clones are missing from TCRdb's copy, which holds only in-frame ones; the method was immunoSEQ multiplex PCR. The sample carries some 150,000 clones, 50% to 75% recorded once. Regarding the study as a whole: In scalp, tofacitinib significantly decreased clonality and expanded CD8+ clones among the top 100.

In germline, CDR1 is GTSNPN, CDR2 SVGIG (reference sequence). V trimming: 8 bases; J trimming: 0 bases; junction bases outside the gene matches: 13. CDR3 length: 16 amino acids. As to this clone: Its matching antigen is unknown.

The material was CD4+ T cells sorted from blood, obtained at approximately week 60, from a patient treated with tofacitinib. The chain is built from TRBV30 and TRBJ2-7; 10 bases agree with TRBD2. The TCR comes from a human donor with alopecia areata. The CDR3 nucleotides read TGTGCCCTCCGGGCTAGCGGGGGCCAGAGCTCCTACGAGCAGTACTTC. This encodes CALRASGGQSSYEQYF.